Below are 5 T cell receptor beta chains sequenced from a single sample in a study of T-cell reconstitution after alpha-beta-depleted transplantation in children (dated by TCRdb to 2016 to 2017). Receptors were amplified or captured by PCR. Data came from an Illumina HiSeq 2500. TCR libraries were prepared with molecular barcoding, using unique molecular identifiers to normalize TCRbeta repertoire quantification. The raw public data were reprocessed by TCRdb itself: fastp quality trimming at Q25, MiXCR clonotype calling, in-frame beta chains only. Identical CDR3 protein sequences are pooled into one entry, listed with their most common genes and DNA. The sample data list more than 150,000 distinct CDR3 sequences, and about 6.8% of these were observed just once. The ten largest make up 3% to 3.5% of the sample. The sample consisted of PBMCs from the stem cell graft donor, taken from the stem cell graft. The origin of the receptors is a human donor who donated a stem cell graft to a child with Wiskott-Aldrich syndrome.

This clonotype showed up many times. This chain connects TRBV19 to TRBJ2-2; D gene unclear. Germline V gene sequence: CDR1 LNHDA, CDR2 SQIVND (reference sequence). This CDR3 region has 15 residues. Deletions cut 7 bases from V and 5 bases from J, with 17 bases between. The CDR3 loop is CASTTTHKRTGELFF. The DNA for the CDR3 is TGTGCCAGTACCACGACACACAAGAGGACCGGGGAGCTGTTTTTT.

The sample holds a few counts of this clonotype. The chain links TRBV5-1 to TRBJ2-3, with D perhaps assigned TRBD1 or TRBD2 (5 bases each). This CDR3 spans 15 amino acids. Germline-derived CDR1 and CDR2 are SGHRS and YFSETQ. V gave up 2 bases and J gave up 2 bases, with 12 bases separating them. CDR3 residues: CASSFGGGPTDTQYF. CDR3 coding DNA: TGCGCCAGCAGCTTCGGTGGGGGACCCACAGATACGCAGTATTTT.

This clonotype was observed at least ten times. The chain has TRBV7-2 and TRBJ2-5; D is possibly TRBD1 (6 bases). CDR1 SGHTA and CDR2 FQGNSA come from the germline V gene. CDR3 length equals 15 residues. Trimming pared 5 bases from V and 0 bases from J, leaving 13 bases between. The CDR3 nucleotides read TGTGCCAGCAGCCCTACAGGGCGTTACCAAGAGACCCAGTACTTC. It translates to CASSPTGRYQETQYF.

This clonotype was seen ten or more times. The CDR3 reads CASSFSGTGSFHTGYTF. The CDR3 coding sequence is TGTGCCAGCAGTTTCTCCGGGACAGGGAGTTTTCACACCGGCTACACCTTC. The chain recombines TRBV27 with TRBJ1-2; 9 bases are a match to TRBD1. The germline CDR1 and CDR2 sequences are MNHEY and SMNVEV (reference sequence). CDR3 length equals 17 residues. The ends lost 3 bases at V and 8 bases at J; junction bases unmatched: 16.

This clonotype was counted only a few times. The chain employs TRBV19 and TRBJ2-4; 7 bases line up with TRBD2. The V gene end was trimmed by 0 bases and the J gene end by 8 bases; junction bases not matched to a gene: 1. Germline V gives CDR1 LNHDA, CDR2 SQIVND (reference sequence). The CDR3 totals 13 residues. Here the CDR3 DNA reads TGTGCCAGTAGTATAGAGGGGGGGGACATTCAGTACTTC. Amino acid sequence: CASSIEGGDIQYF.